Below, 23 T cell receptor beta chains from the same sample are listed, as sequenced in a study of neurological immune-mediated disorders. Using its own MiXCR run on the 5' RACE reads, TCRdb lists one record per CDR3 protein. The sample records more than 70,000 distinct CDR3 sequences, 17% being singletons. The specimen sequenced was PBMCs. The receptors stem from a woman aged 40 to 55 in good health.

This clonotype was detected many times. V usage is TRBV29-1 and J usage is TRBJ1-1, with TRBD1 identical over 8 bases. The CDR3 extends over 14 amino acids. Germline trimming cut 4 bases from V and 1 base from J; bases unmatched to any gene: 5. Germline assignment: CDR1 SQVTM and CDR2 ANQGSEA. CDR3 sequence reads: CSVVDRERNTEAFF. In nucleotides, the CDR3 is TGCAGCGTTGTGGACAGGGAACGGAACACTGAAGCTTTCTTT.

This clonotype was detected only a few times. The J gene is TRBJ2-7, the V gene TRBV7-6, with D perhaps matching TRBD2 (6 bases). Trimming stripped 1 base from V and 5 bases from J, with 12 bases between. Germline V CDR1 and CDR2: SGHVS, FNYEAQ. The CDR3 contains 14 residues. CDR3 sequence reads: CASSLGFGEDEQYF. CDR3 DNA: TGTGCCAGCAGCTTAGGTTTCGGGGAGGACGAGCAGTACTTC.

This clonotype was counted many times. This chain links TRBV24-1 with TRBJ2-1, with 10 bases lining up with TRBD1. With V trimmed by 4 bases and J by 5 bases, 4 bases remained unmatched. Germline V lookup: CDR1 KGHDR, CDR2 SFDVKD. The CDR3 is made up of 15 amino acids. Written as DNA, the CDR3 is TGTGCCACCAGTGACCCCGGGACAGGGGACAATGAGCAGTTCTTC. It translates to CATSDPGTGDNEQFF.

This sequence joins TRBV25-1 and TRBJ2-3; 16 bases fit TRBD2. The CDR3 totals 18 residues. Germline CDR1 MGHDK, CDR2 SYGVNS. V trimming: 4 bases; J trimming: 6 bases; junction bases outside the gene matches: 10. In DNA form, the CDR3 reads TGTGCCAGCAGTGGACTACTCCCGGGACTAGCGGGAGGGGATACGCAGTATTTT. Encoded protein: CASSGLLPGLAGGDTQYF.

This clonotype has at least ten counts. CDR3 sequence: CASTLSMGNNEQFF. CDR3 in DNA: TGTGCCAGCACCCTATCGATGGGAAACAATGAGCAGTTCTTC. This sequence joins TRBV7-2 and TRBJ2-1; D unclear. With 7 bases removed from V and 5 bases from J, the gap between germline ends came to 15 bases. CDR1 and CDR2 (germline): SGHTA, FQGNSA. The CDR3 runs to 14 residues.

Many counts were recorded for this clonotype. V is TRBV7-2 and J is TRBJ2-5, with D hard to call. V was shortened by 3 bases and J by 1 base, with 12 bases between the two germline ends. The CDR3 runs 15 residues. Looked up from germline, CDR1 is SGHTA and CDR2 is FQGNSA. CDR3 bases: TGTGCCAGCAGCTTCTTTCCCAGCACCCAAGAGACCCAGTACTTC. Its protein product is CASSFFPSTQETQYF.

The rearrangement joins TRBV6-1 to TRBJ1-1; D remains ambiguous. Germline V gene sequence: CDR1 MNHNS, CDR2 SASEGT. V lost 1 base to trimming and J lost 1 base, with 10 bases between them. This CDR3 contains 15 residues. As DNA, the CDR3 is TGTGCCAGCAGTGAAGAGTCGAGAGAGAACACTGAAGCTTTCTTT. This gives the protein CASSEESRENTEAFF.

This clonotype has ten or more counts. CDR3 bases: TGTGCCACCAGCAGAGGCTATAGCCCTATGGGAGATACGCAGTATTTT. It specifies CATSRGYSPMGDTQYF. This sequence joins TRBV15 and TRBJ2-3; D not certain. Trimming left V 1 base short and J 5 bases short, with 16 bases between. Germline V gene data show CDR1 as LNHNV and CDR2 as YYDKDF (reference sequence). The CDR3 is made up of 16 amino acids. Full variable domain (outside the CDR3, taken from reference TRBV15 and TRBJ2-3): DAMVIQNPRYQVTQFGKPVTLSCSQTLNHNVMYWYQQKSSQAPKLLFHYYDKDFNNEADTPDNFQSRRPNTSFCFLDIRSPGLGDTAMYLCATSRGYSPMGDTQYFGPGTRLTVL.

The sample holds many counts of this clonotype. V is TRBV7-2 and J is TRBJ1-2; TRBD1 matches at 8 bases. Germline CDR1 reads SGHTA; CDR2 reads FQGNSA. The CDR3 totals 14 residues. V shed 6 bases, J shed 4 bases, and the junction held 7 bases outside the gene matches. In nucleotides, the CDR3 is TGTGCCAGCAGACCGGGACAGGACCTCTATGGCTACACCTTC. This sequence encodes CASRPGQDLYGYTF.

This clonotype was seen at least ten times. The chain uses TRBV18 and TRBJ2-3; D unclear. Trimming left V 5 bases short and J 6 bases short, with 12 bases between. This CDR3 has 13 amino acids. Germline V gene sequence: CDR1 KGHSH, CDR2 LQKENI. CDR3 nucleotide sequence: TGTGCCAGCTCAGTGGGTTCCGTCGATACGCAGTATTTT. Its protein product is CASSVGSVDTQYF. The entire variable domain, with the rest obtained from reference TRBV18 and TRBJ2-3, is as follows: NAGVMQNPRHLVRRRGQEARLRCSPMKGHSHVYWYRQLPEEGLKFMVYLQKENIIDESGMPKERFSAEFPKEGPSILRIQQVVRGDSAAYFCASSVGSVDTQYFGPGTRLTVL.

The chain joins TRBV20-1 to TRBJ2-5, with TRBD1 matching over 9 bases. CDR3 length: 17 residues. V shed 3 bases, J shed 5 bases, and the junction held 16 bases outside the gene matches. The germline V gene encodes CDR1 DFQATT and CDR2 SNEGSKA (reference sequence). Written as DNA, the CDR3 is TGCAGTGCTAGCGTGGACAGGGGATCGATTAACGGCGAGACCCAGTACTTC. Encoded protein: CSASVDRGSINGETQYF.

This clonotype came up many times. Mismatch with germline at one junction end may stem from a read error. The chain recombines TRBV5-5 with TRBJ2-1; 8 bases are shared with TRBD1. The CDR3 spans 13 residues. Germline lookup yields CDR1 SGHKS and CDR2 YYEKEE (reference sequence). The CDR3 bases are TGTGCCAGCAGCTTGGAGTCAGGGACAGGAAAACTCTTC. Translated: CASSLESGTGKLF.

This clonotype was recorded at least ten times. The genes are TRBV5-1 and TRBJ2-7; possibly TRBD1 or TRBD2 for D (5 bases each). The CDR3 is 15 amino acids. V was trimmed by 2 bases and J by 2 bases, leaving 14 bases between them. Per germline, CDR1 SGHRS and CDR2 YFSETQ. The CDR3 DNA reads as TGCGCCAGCAGCTTTGGGGCGAGGGGTGCCTACGAGCAGTACTTC. The encoded protein is CASSFGARGAYEQYF.

As regards this clonotype: This may arise from a read error, as a much more abundant clone is one base away. The chain uses TRBV4-3 and TRBJ2-3, with 9 bases that match TRBD1. Germline assignment: CDR1 LGHNA and CDR2 YSLEER. The CDR3 loop spans 15 amino acids. The DNA for the CDR3 is TGCACCAGCAGCCACGAGGACAGGGGAACAGATACGCAGTATTTT. Its translation: CTSSHEDRGTDTQYF.

Many counts were recorded for this clonotype. V is TRBV7-8 and J is TRBJ2-7; D is perhaps TRBD1 (6 bases). CDR1 SGHVS and CDR2 FQNEAQ come from the germline V gene. V gave up 1 base and J gave up 1 base, with 8 bases separating them. The CDR3 contains 14 residues. The CDR3 loop reads CASSLEGESYEQYF. The CDR3 DNA reads TGTGCCAGCAGCTTAGAGGGGGAATCCTACGAGCAGTACTTC.

The sample holds many counts of this clonotype. V is TRBV7-2 and J is TRBJ2-3; D call uncertain. This CDR3 contains 13 residues. Trimming cost V 1 base and J 4 bases, with 6 bases left between them. The germline CDR1 and CDR2 sequences are SGHTA and FQGNSA. The chain's CDR3 is CASSLVVADTQYF. DNA for the CDR3: TGTGCCAGCAGCTTAGTAGTAGCAGATACGCAGTATTTT.

This clonotype was recorded at least ten times. This rearrangement joins TRBV28 to TRBJ2-1; D is ambiguous. V dropped 3 bases and J dropped 6 bases, with 12 bases sitting between them. Germline V gene data show CDR1 as MDHEN and CDR2 as SYDVKM. This CDR3 is built from 14 residues. CDR3: CASSLTFRVNEQFF. CDR3 bases: TGTGCCAGCAGTTTGACTTTCCGGGTCAATGAGCAGTTCTTC.

This clonotype was observed at least ten times. This chain uses TRBV6-1 with TRBJ2-3; D remains ambiguous. Trimming left V 2 bases short and J 0 bases short, with 9 bases between. The CDR3 has 15 amino acids. Per the germline V gene, CDR1 is MNHNS and CDR2 is SASEGT. The CDR3 loop reads CASSEFTQSTDTQYF. The CDR3 DNA sequence: TGTGCCAGCAGTGAATTCACGCAAAGCACAGATACGCAGTATTTT.

This clonotype was detected only once. V is TRBV25-1 and J is TRBJ1-5; D might be TRBD1 (6 bases). Trimming took 6 bases from V and 6 from J, leaving 12 bases between them. Germline V gives CDR1 MGHDK, CDR2 SYGVNS. The CDR3 totals 13 residues. CDR3 coding DNA: TGTGCCAGCAGCGGACAGCCGTGTCAGCCCCAGCATTTT. Its protein is CASSGQPCQPQHF. Full variable domain (missing parts from reference TRBV25-1 and TRBJ1-5): EADIYQTPRYLVIGTGKKITLECSQTMGHDKMYWYQQDPGMELHLIHYSYGVNSTEKGDLSSESTVSRIRTEHFPLTLESARPSHTSQYLCASSGQPCQPQHFGDGTRLSIL.

The sample holds many counts of this clonotype. V and J are TRBV15 and TRBJ2-6; D not certain. Trimming removed 5 bases at V and 0 bases at J, with 8 bases between. Germline values: CDR1 LNHNV, CDR2 YYDKDF (reference sequence). The CDR3 has 15 amino acids. CDR3 DNA: TGTGCCACCAGCCACAGTTCCTCTGGGGCCAACGTCCTGACTTTC. Its protein product is CATSHSSSGANVLTF.

This clonotype was counted many times. This chain joins TRBV20-1 and TRBJ1-6; D may be TRBD1 (6 bases). CDR1 and CDR2 (germline): DFQATT, SNEGSKA (reference sequence). The CDR3 has 16 residues. V lost 3 bases to trimming and J lost 7 bases, with 19 bases between them. The CDR3 bases are TGCAGTGCTAGCGGTGTCCGGGGGCAGATGAATTCACCCCTCCACTTT. Encoded protein: CSASGVRGQMNSPLHF.

Many counts were recorded for this clonotype. The gene calls are TRBV10-1 and TRBJ2-1; D is ambiguous. Trimming shortened V by 3 bases and J by 6 bases, and 9 bases separated the two germline ends. Looked up from germline, CDR1 is WNHNN and CDR2 is SYGVQD (reference sequence). This CDR3 is built from 13 residues. CDR3 residues: CASSDLRLNEQFF. In DNA form, the CDR3 reads TGCGCCAGCAGTGACCTTCGACTCAATGAGCAGTTCTTC.

The sample holds many counts of this clonotype. This chain links TRBV20-1 with TRBJ2-3; no definite D call. Trimming removed 4 bases from V and 4 bases from J, with 12 bases in between. Germline CDR1 reads DFQATT; CDR2 reads SNEGSKA (reference sequence). The CDR3 contains 13 residues. Here the CDR3 reads CSANRPGPDTQYF. In DNA form, the CDR3 reads TGCAGTGCTAACAGACCAGGTCCAGATACGCAGTATTTT.